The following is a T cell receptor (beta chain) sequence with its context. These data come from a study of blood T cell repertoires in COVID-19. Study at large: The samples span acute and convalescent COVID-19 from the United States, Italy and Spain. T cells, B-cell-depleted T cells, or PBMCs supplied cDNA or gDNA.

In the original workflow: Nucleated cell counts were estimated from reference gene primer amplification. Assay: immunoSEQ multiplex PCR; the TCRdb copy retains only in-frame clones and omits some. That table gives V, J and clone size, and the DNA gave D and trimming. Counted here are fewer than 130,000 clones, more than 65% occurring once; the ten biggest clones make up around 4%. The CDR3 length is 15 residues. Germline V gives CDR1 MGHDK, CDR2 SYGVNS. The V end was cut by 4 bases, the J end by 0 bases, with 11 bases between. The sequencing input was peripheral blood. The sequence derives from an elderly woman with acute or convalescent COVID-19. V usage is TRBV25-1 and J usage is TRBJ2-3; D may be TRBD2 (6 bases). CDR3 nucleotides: TGTGCCAGCAGTGGCCCGGGACTCAGCACAGATACGCAGTATTTT. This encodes CASSGPGLSTDTQYF.